The rows below give T cell receptor beta chains drawn from one sample of a study of early T cells in non-severe SARS-CoV-2 infection. MiXCR, applied by TCRdb to the 5' RACE reads, yields one record per CDR3 protein. The data hold tens of thousands of distinct CDR3 sequences, with less than 8% observed a single time. Material: whole blood. These TCRs come from an adult who was a healthcare worker with PCR-confirmed SARS-CoV-2 infection or an uninfected control (not recorded which). The CDR3 runs from the conserved cysteine through the conserved F or W. The D gene is left open where the match is weak. Size is stated for part of the rows, as once, few or many counts, or as a class when the clone is expanded.

clone size	V gene	J gene	D gene	CDR3 protein	CDR3 DNA
many	TRBV5-1	TRBJ1-5	TRBD1	CASSLGPTGQSEPQHF	TGCGCCAGCAGCTTGGGCCCGACAGGGCAGTCGGAGCCCCAGCATTTT
NA	TRBV7-6	TRBJ1-4	TRBD1	CASRSWDRDEKLFF	TGTGCCAGCAGGTCGTGGGACAGGGATGAAAAACTGTTTTTT
many	TRBV7-6	TRBJ2-3	TRBD1	CASSLRQGSDTQYF	TGTGCCAGCAGCTTACGACAGGGGTCAGATACGCAGTATTTT
many	TRBV6-5	TRBJ2-3	TRBD2	CASSYSGGGRAYTDTQYF	TGTGCCAGCAGTTACTCGGGGGGCGGGAGGGCCTATACAGATACGCAGTATTTT
many	TRBV12-3/TRBV12-4	TRBJ2-4	NA	CASSFYPERTKNIQYF	TGTGCCAGCAGTTTTTATCCGGAACGAACCAAAAACATTCAGTACTTC
few	TRBV7-9	TRBJ2-5	TRBD1	CASSAATGHQETQYF	TGTGCCAGCAGCGCCGCGACAGGGCATCAAGAGACCCAGTACTTC
few	TRBV10-3	TRBJ2-2	NA	CAIKANIANTGELFF	TGTGCCATCAAAGCAAACATTGCGAACACCGGGGAGCTGTTTTTT
many	TRBV7-8	TRBJ2-7	NA	CASSLGGRYEQYF	TGTGCCAGCAGCTTAGGGGGCCGCTACGAGCAGTACTTC
many	TRBV7-9	TRBJ2-5	NA	CASSLDGGLLETQYF	TGTGCCAGCAGCTTAGATGGGGGTTTGCTCGAGACCCAGTACTTC
NA	TRBV12-3/TRBV12-4	TRBJ1-3	NA	CASHPPGPGNTIYF	TGTGCCAGTCATCCTCCAGGGCCCGGAAACACCATATATTTT
NA	TRBV3-1	TRBJ2-2	TRBD2	CASSPYLGGGANGELFF	TGTGCCAGCAGCCCCTACTTAGGCGGGGGGGCGAACGGGGAGCTGTTTTTT
NA	TRBV5-1	TRBJ1-1	NA	CASSFLLGGNTEAFF	TGCGCCAGCAGCTTCCTACTGGGGGGTAACACTGAAGCTTTCTTT